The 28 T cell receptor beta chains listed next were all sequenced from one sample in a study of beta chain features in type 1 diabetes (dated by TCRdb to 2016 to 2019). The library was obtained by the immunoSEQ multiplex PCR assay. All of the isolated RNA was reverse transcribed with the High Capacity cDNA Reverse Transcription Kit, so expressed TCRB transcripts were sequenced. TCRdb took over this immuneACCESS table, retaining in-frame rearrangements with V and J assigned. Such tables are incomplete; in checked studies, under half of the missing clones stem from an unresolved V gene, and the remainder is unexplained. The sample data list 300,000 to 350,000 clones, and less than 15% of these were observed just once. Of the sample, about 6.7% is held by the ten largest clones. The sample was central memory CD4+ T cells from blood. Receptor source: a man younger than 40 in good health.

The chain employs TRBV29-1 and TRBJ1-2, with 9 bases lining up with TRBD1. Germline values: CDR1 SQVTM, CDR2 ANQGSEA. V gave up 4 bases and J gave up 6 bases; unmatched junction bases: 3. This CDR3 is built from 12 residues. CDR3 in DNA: TGCAGCGTTGGGGGGGACAGGGATGGCTACACCTTC. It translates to CSVGGDRDGYTF.

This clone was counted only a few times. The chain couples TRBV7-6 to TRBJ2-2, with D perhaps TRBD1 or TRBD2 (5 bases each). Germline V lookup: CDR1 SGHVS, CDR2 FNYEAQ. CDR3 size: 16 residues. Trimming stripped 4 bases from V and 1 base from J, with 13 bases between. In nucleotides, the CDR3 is TGTGCCAGCAGCTCCTCGGGACGGAGGAACACCGGGGAGCTGTTTTTT. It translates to CASSSSGRRNTGELFF.

CDR3 in DNA: TGTGCCAGCAGCTTAAACAGGAACACTGAAGCTTTCTTT. Protein product: CASSLNRNTEAFF. V gene TRBV13 combines with J gene TRBJ1-1; D not resolved. V was pared by 2 bases and J by 1 base, with 5 bases between. This CDR3 region has 13 residues. Germline loops: CDR1 PRHDT, CDR2 FYEKMQ (reference sequence).

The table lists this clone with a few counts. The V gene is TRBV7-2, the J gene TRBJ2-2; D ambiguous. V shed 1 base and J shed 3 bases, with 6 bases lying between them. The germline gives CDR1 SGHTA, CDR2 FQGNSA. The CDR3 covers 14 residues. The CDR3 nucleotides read TGTGCCAGCAGCTTAGACTCATACACCGGGGAGCTGTTTTTT. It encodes CASSLDSYTGELFF.

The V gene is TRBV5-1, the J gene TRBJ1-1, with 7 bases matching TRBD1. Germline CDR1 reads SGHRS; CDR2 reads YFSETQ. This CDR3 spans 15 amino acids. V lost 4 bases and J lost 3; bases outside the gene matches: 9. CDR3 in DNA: TGCGCCAGCAGCGCCGACAGGGTAGGGGACACTGAAGCTTTCTTT. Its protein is CASSADRVGDTEAFF.

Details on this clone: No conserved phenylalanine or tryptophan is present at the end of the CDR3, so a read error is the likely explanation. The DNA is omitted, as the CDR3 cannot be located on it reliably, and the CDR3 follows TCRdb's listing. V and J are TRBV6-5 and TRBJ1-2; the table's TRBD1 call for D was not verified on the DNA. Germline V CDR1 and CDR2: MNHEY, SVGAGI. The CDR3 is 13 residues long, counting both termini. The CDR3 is CASSYSLGTQDDS.

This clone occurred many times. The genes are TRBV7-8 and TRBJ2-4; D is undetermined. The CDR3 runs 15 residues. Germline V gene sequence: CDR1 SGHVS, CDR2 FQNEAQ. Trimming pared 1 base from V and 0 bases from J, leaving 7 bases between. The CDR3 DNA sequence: TGTGCCAGCAGCTTAGGAGCCGTAGCCAAAAACATTCAGTACTTC. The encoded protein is CASSLGAVAKNIQYF.

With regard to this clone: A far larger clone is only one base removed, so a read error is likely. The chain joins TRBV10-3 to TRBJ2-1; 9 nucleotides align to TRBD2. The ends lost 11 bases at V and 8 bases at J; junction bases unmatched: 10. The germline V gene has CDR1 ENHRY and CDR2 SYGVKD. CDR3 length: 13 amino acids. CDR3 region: CASLAGERYEQFF. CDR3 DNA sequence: TGTGCCTCTTTAGCGGGAGAGAGATATGAGCAGTTCTTC.

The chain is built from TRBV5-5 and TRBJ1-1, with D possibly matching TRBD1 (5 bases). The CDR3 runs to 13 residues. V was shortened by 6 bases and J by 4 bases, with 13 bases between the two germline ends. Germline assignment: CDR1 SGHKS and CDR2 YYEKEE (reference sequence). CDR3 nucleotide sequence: TGTGCCAGCAAAACCGTAGGGGTCACTGAAGCTTTCTTT. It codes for CASKTVGVTEAFF.

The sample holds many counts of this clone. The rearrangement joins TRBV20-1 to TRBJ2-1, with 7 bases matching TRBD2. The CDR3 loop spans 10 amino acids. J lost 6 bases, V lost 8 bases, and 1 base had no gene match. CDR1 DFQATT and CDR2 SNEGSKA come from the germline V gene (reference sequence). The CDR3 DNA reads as TGCAGTACGGGGGGCAATGAGCAGTTCTTC. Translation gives CSTGGNEQFF.

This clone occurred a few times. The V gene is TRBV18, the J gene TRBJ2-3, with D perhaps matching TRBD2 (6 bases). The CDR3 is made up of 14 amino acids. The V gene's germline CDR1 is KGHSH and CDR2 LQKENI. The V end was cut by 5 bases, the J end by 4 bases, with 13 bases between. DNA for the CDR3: TGTGCCAGCTCAGGGGTCGGCGGGGCAGATACGCAGTATTTT. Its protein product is CASSGVGGADTQYF. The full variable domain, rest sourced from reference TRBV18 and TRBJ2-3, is NAGVMQNPRHLVRRRGQEARLRCSPMKGHSHVYWYRQLPEEGLKFMVYLQKENIIDESGMPKERFSAEFPKEGPSILRIQQVVRGDSAAYFCASSGVGGADTQYFGPGTRLTVL.

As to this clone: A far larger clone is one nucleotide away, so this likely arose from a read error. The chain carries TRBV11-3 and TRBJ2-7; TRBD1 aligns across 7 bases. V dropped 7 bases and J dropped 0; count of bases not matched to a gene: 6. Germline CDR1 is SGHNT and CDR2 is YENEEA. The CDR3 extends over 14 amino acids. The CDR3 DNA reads TGTGCCAGCATCAAGGGACAGAGCTCCTACGAGCAGTACTTC. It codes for CASIKGQSSYEQYF.

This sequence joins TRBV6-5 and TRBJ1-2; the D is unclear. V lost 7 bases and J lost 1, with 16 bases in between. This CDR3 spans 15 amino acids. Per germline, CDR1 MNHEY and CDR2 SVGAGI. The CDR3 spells CASKNRQSYNYGYTF. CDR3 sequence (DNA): TGTGCCAGCAAGAATCGGCAGAGTTATAACTATGGCTACACCTTC.

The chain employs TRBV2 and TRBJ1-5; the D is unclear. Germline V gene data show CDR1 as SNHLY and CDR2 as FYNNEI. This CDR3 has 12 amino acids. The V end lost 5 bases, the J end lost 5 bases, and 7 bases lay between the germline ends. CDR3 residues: CASSREDQPQHF. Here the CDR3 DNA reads TGTGCCAGCAGTAGGGAGGATCAGCCCCAGCATTTT. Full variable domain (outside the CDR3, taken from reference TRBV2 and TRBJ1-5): EPEVTQTPSHQVTQMGQEVILRCVPISNHLYFYWYRQILGQKVEFLVSFYNNEISEKSEIFDDQFSVERPDGSNFTLKIRSTKLEDSAMYFCASSREDQPQHFGDGTRLSIL.

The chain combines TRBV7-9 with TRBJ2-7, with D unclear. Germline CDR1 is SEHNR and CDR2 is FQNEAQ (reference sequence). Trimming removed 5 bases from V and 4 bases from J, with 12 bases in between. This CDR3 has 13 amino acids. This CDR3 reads CASSPLSVYEQYV. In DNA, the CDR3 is TGTGCCAGCAGCCCCCTGTCCGTATACGAGCAGTACGTC.

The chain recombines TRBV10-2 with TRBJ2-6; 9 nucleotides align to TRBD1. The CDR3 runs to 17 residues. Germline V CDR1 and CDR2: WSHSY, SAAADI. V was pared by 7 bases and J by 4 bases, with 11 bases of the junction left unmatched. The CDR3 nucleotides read TGCGCCAGCACTGGGGGACAGGGAAAAAGCGGGGCCAACGTCCTGACTTTC. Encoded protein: CASTGGQGKSGANVLTF.

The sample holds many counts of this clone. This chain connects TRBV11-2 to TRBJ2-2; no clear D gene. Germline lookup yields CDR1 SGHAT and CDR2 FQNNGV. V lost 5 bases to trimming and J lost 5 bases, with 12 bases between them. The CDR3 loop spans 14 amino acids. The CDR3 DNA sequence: TGTGCCAGCAGCGTAGCCGTCGGTACCGGGGAGCTGTTTTTT. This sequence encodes CASSVAVGTGELFF.

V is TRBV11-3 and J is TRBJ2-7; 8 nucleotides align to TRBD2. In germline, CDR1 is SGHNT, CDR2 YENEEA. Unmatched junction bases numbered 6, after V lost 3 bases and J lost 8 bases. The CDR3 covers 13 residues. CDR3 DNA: TGTGCCAGCAGCTTTCCCGGCGGGGGGAAGCAGTACGTC. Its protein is CASSFPGGGKQYV.

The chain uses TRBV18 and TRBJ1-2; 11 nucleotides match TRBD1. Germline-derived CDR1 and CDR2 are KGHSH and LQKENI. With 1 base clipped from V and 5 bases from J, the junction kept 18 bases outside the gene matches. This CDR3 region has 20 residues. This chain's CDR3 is CASSPLFSGTGGTHPYGYTF. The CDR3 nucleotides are TGTGCCAGCTCACCACTCTTTTCCGGGACAGGGGGAACCCACCCGTATGGCTACACCTTC.

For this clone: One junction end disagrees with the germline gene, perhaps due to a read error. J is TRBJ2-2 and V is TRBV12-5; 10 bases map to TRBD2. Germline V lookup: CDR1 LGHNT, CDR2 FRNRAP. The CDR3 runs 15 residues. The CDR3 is CAGGSGTSETGELFF. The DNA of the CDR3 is TGTGCTGGTGGTTCCGGGACTAGCGAGACCGGGGAGCTGTTTTTT.

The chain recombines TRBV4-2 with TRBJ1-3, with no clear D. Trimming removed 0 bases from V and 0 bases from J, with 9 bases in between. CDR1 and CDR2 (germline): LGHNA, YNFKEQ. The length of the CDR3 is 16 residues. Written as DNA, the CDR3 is TGTGCCAGCAGCCAAGAAACGGGTGCCTCTGGAAACACCATATATTTT. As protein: CASSQETGASGNTIYF.

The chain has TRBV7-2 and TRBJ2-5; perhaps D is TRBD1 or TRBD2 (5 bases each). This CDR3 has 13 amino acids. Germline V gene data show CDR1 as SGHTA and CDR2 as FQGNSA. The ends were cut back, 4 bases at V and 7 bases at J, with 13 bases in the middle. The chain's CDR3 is CASSSGPSGTQYF. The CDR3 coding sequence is TGTGCCAGCAGCTCGGGACCGAGCGGGACCCAGTACTTC.

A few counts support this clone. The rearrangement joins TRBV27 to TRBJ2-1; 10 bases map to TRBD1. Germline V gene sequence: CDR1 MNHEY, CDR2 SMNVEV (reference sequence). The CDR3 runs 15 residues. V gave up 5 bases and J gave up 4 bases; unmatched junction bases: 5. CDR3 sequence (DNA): TGTGCCAGCAGTACGAGGACAGGGGGATACAATGAGCAGTTCTTC. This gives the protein CASSTRTGGYNEQFF.

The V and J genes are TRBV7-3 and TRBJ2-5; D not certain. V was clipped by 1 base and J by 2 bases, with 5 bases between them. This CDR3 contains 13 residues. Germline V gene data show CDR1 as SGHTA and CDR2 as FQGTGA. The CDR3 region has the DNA TGTGCCAGCAGCTTAAATCGGCAAGAGACCCAGTACTTC. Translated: CASSLNRQETQYF.

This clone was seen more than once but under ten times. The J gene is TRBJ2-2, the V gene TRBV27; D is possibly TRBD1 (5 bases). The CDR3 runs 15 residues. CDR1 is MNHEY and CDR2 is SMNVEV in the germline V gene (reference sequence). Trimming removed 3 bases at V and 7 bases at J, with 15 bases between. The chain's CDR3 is CASSFLTVGGGELFF. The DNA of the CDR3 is TGTGCCAGCAGTTTCCTGACAGTGGGCGGCGGGGAGCTGTTTTTT.

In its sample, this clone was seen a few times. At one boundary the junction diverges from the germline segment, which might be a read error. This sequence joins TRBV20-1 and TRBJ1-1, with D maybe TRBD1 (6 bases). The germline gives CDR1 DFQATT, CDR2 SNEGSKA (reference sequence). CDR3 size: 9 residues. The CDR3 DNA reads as TGCAGTGCAGGACGGACAGAGGCCTTT. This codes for CSAGRTEAF.

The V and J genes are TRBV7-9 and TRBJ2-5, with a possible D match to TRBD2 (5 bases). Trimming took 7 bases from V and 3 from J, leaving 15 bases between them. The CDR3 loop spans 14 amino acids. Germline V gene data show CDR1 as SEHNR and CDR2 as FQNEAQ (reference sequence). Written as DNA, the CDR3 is TGTGCCAGCACCCTCTTAGGAGGCGAAGAGACCCAGTACTTC. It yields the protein CASTLLGGEETQYF.

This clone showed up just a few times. The CDR3 here is CASSERAGGQYF. The CDR3 DNA sequence: TGTGCCAGCAGTGAAAGGGCAGGGGGCCAGTACTTC. This rearrangement joins TRBV2 to TRBJ2-5, with TRBD1 matching over 7 bases. The CDR3 length is 12 residues. J lost 10 bases, V lost 2 bases, and 4 bases had no gene match. From germline, CDR1 is SNHLY and CDR2 FYNNEI.